These 9 T cell receptor beta chains share one sample of origin, sequenced in a study of regulatory T cells in long-lasting Graves disease. The time point: persistent/refractory GD, antithyroid drugs over 5 years with positive TRAb. Following extraction of RNA from PBMCs, that RNA was used to make the TCR library. Construction of TCR beta libraries relied on iRepertoire HTBI primers and on Arm-PCR targeting CDR3 regions. TCRdb re-called the multiplex PCR reads through MiXCR, storing one row per CDR3 protein. Among some 420,000 distinct CDR3 sequences listed, about 20% were seen once. The sequences come from peripheral blood mononuclear cells (PBMCs), collected when the disease was refractory, from a patient treated with antithyroid drugs. These TCRs come from a female donor with Graves disease.

This clonotype appeared a few times. The rearrangement joins TRBV19 to TRBJ1-1, with 7 bases fitting TRBD1. V trimming: 5 bases; J trimming: 6 bases; junction bases outside the gene matches: 6. CDR3 size: 13 residues. Germline-derived CDR1 and CDR2 are LNHDA and SQIVND (reference sequence). This chain's CDR3 is CASSLQGMAEAFF. The DNA for the CDR3 is TGTGCCAGTAGTTTACAGGGGATGGCTGAAGCTTTCTTT.

This chain uses TRBV11-2 with TRBJ2-5; no firm D call. CDR1 and CDR2 (germline): SGHAT, FQNNGV. The CDR3 is made up of 15 amino acids. V was pared by 5 bases and J by 3 bases, with 16 bases between. In DNA form, the CDR3 reads TGTGCCAGCAGCCGCCTGGGCCAAGAAAAAGAGACCCAGTACTTC. Its protein product is CASSRLGQEKETQYF. The complete variable domain, with remaining parts taken from reference TRBV11-2 and TRBJ2-5, reads EAGVAQSPRYKIIEKRQSVAFWCNPISGHATLYWYQQILGQGPKLLIQFQNNGVVDDSQLPKDRFSAERLKGVDSTLKIQPAKLEDSAVYLCASSRLGQEKETQYFGPGTRLLVL.

This clonotype was observed at least ten times. CDR3 loop: CASSQTGLNTEAFF. In nucleotides, the CDR3 is TGTGCCAGCAGCCAGACAGGGTTGAACACTGAAGCTTTCTTT. This chain connects TRBV7-2 to TRBJ1-1, with 7 nucleotides matching TRBD1. V was clipped by 5 bases and J by 0 bases; unmatched bases: 3. CDR3 length equals 14 residues. Germline-derived CDR1 and CDR2 are SGHTA and FQGNSA.

This clonotype was seen at least ten times. The chain carries TRBV28 and TRBJ2-6; a possible D gene is TRBD2 (6 bases). The germline V and J ends were trimmed by 4 bases and 0 bases, with 19 bases remaining between them. Germline lookup yields CDR1 MDHEN and CDR2 SYDVKM. CDR3 length equals 19 residues. As DNA, the CDR3 is TGTGCCAGCAGTTCTAGAGCGGGCGCAACTTTCTCTGGGGCCAACGTCCTGACTTTC. As protein: CASSSRAGATFSGANVLTF.

This clonotype was seen repeatedly, ten times or more. This CDR3 is CASSSGQGVGEQYF. CDR3 bases: TGTGCCAGCAGTTCGGGACAGGGGGTTGGTGAGCAGTACTTC. The chain uses TRBV28 and TRBJ2-7, with 11 bases aligning to TRBD1. Germline loops: CDR1 MDHEN, CDR2 SYDVKM. With V trimmed by 4 bases and J by 7 bases, 6 bases remained unmatched. CDR3 length equals 14 residues.

The rearrangement uses TRBV20-1 and TRBJ2-1; perhaps TRBD1 as D (6 bases). This CDR3 is 14 amino acids long. Germline loops: CDR1 DFQATT, CDR2 SNEGSKA (reference sequence). V was shortened by 0 bases and J by 10 bases, with 16 bases between the two germline ends. This CDR3 is CSARDLVGGGEQFF. Here the CDR3 DNA reads TGCAGTGCTAGAGATTTGGTAGGGGGTGGAGAGCAGTTCTTC.

This clonotype was counted a few times. The CDR3 region has the DNA TGTGCCAGCAGTTACGAAGGGACAGCTAATCAGCCCCAGCATTTT. Translating it yields CASSYEGTANQPQHF. The chain carries TRBV28 and TRBJ1-5; TRBD1 agrees at 7 bases. CDR1 and CDR2 (germline): MDHEN, SYDVKM. The CDR3 loop spans 15 amino acids. With 4 bases clipped from V and 4 bases from J, the junction kept 7 bases outside the gene matches.

CDR3 sequence: CASSLSGERSQETQYF. The CDR3 nucleotides read TGTGCCAGCAGCCTCTCAGGGGAGCGGAGTCAAGAGACCCAGTACTTC. The chain has TRBV9 and TRBJ2-5; tentative D call: TRBD1 (6 bases). There are 16 residues in the CDR3. CDR1 and CDR2 (germline): SGDLS, YYNGEE. Trimming cost V 4 bases and J 2 bases, with 18 bases left between them.

This clonotype has at least ten counts. V and J are TRBV7-2 and TRBJ1-4; TRBD1 is a possible D gene (6 bases). The CDR3 extends over 15 amino acids. The V end was cut by 0 bases, the J end by 5 bases, with 10 bases between. In germline, CDR1 is SGHTA, CDR2 FQGNSA. CDR3 nucleotides: TGTGCCAGCAGCTTAGCGCCAGGGGAGAATGAAAAACTGTTTTTT. Translating it yields CASSLAPGENEKLFF.